This TCR beta chain was observed in a study of control samples from healthy donors and cancer patients. Only in-frame clones appear in the TCRdb table, and some are missing; sequencing was by immunoSEQ multiplex PCR. The sample contains some 48,000 clones, roughly 93% of which appear only once. This clone was found a few times. This receptor was obtained from a woman between 50 and 59 years old with head and neck cancer. The source material was PBMCs.

The CDR3 DNA reads TGCAGTGCTAGTGCTCGTCAAGAGACCCAGTACTTC. Amino acid sequence: CSASARQETQYF. V is TRBV20-1 and J is TRBJ2-5; D remains unclear. V was trimmed by 3 bases and J by 2 bases, leaving 7 bases between them. Germline V gene data show CDR1 as DFQATT and CDR2 as SNEGSKA (reference sequence). CDR3 length equals 12 residues.